This T cell receptor (beta chain) was documented in a study of cytomegalovirus exposure and HLA in healthy donors. Overall study findings and caveats: A later analysis found that most CMV-associated TCR beta chains appeared HLA-restricted. In a later analysis, several top co-occurrence clusters appeared linked to parvovirus B19, influenza, CMV and Epstein-Barr virus. What was likely a sequencing artifact was a cluster of highly shared sequence variants.

This clone was picked up one time. Its target is not known. The ends lost 5 bases at V and 4 bases at J; junction bases unmatched: 7. The germline CDR1 and CDR2 sequences are SGHVS and FQNEAQ. This CDR3 region has 14 residues. PCR amplification relied on 60 Vbeta primers (plus 13 Jbeta primers). The table came from immunoSEQ multiplex PCR; TCRdb's copy has only in-frame clones and leaves some out. The repertoire holds 170,000 or so clones, with 80% to 85% as singletons. This clonotype originated in a man aged 45 to 65 in good health and CMV-seronegative. Sequencing was performed on PBMCs. The chain combines TRBV7-8 with TRBJ1-2; 7 bases agree with TRBD1. The DNA for the CDR3 is TGTGCCAGCAGCCCCCGGACAGGCTCCTATGGCTACACCTTC. It codes for CASSPRTGSYGYTF.